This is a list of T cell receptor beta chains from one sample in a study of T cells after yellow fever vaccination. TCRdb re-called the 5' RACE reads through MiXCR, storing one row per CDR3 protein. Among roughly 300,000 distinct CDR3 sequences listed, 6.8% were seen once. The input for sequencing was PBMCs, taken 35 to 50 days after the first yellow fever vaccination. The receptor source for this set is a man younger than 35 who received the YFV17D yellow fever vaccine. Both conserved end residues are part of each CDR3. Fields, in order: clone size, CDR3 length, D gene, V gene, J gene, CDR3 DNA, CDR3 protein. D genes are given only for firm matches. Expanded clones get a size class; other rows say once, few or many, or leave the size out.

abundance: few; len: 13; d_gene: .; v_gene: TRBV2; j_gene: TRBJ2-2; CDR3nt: TGTGCCAGCAGTGGGGGTAGACGTGGGGAGCTGTTTTTT; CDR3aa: CASSGGRRGELFF
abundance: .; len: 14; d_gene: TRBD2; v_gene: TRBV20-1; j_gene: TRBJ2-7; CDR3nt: TGCAGTGCTCCTACTAGAGCGGGGTCCTACGAGCAGTACTTC; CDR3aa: CSAPTRAGSYEQYF
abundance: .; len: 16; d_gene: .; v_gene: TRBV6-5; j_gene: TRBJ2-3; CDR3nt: TGTGCCAGCAGTTACTCCCCGGATAGGGAGACAGATACGCAGTATTTT; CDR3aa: CASSYSPDRETDTQYF
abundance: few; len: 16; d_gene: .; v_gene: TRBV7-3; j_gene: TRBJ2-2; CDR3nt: TGTGCCAGCAGCTCTCAGGGGACCCAGAACACCGGGGAGCTGTTTTTT; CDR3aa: CASSSQGTQNTGELFF
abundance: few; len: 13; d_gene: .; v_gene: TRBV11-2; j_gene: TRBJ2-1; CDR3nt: TGTGCCAGCAGCTTAAGGGGGATCAATGAGCAGTTCTTC; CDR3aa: CASSLRGINEQFF
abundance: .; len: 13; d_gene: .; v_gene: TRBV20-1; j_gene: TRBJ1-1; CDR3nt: TGCAGTGCTAGTGAACAGCAGAACACTGAAGCTTTCTTT; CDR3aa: CSASEQQNTEAFF
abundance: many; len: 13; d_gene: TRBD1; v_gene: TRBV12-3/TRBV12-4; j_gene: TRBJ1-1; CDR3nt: TGTGCCAGCAGACCGGGACAGGGCACTGAAGCTTTCTTT; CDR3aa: CASRPGQGTEAFF
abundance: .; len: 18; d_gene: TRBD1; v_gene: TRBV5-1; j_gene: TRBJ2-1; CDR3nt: TGCGCCAGCAGCTTTCCGGGACAGGGCTTCCTTTCCTACAATGAGCAGTTCTTC; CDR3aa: CASSFPGQGFLSYNEQFF
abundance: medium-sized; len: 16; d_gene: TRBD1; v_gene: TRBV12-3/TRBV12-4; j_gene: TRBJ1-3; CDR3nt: TGTGCCAGCAGGGGATTTAGACAGGGTGGTGGAAACACCATATATTTT; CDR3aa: CASRGFRQGGGNTIYF
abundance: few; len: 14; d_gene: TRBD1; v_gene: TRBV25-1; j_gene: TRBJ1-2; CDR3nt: TGTGCCAGCAGTCGCGACAGGGGCTATGGTGGCTACACCTTC; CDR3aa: CASSRDRGYGGYTF
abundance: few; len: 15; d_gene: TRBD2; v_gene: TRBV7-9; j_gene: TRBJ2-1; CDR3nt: TGTGCCAGCAGCCCTAGCGGGGGGTTGAGCTATGAGCAGTTCTTC; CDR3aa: CASSPSGGLSYEQFF
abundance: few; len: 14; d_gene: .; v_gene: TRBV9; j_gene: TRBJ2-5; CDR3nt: TGTGCCAGCAGCGTAGAGGGGGGCTGGCAGACCCAGTACTTC; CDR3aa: CASSVEGGWQTQYF
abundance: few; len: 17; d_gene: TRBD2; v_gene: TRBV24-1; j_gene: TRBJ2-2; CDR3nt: TGTGCCACCAGTGATACAGACGGGGGGACGAACACCGGGGAGCTGTTTTTT; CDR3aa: CATSDTDGGTNTGELFF
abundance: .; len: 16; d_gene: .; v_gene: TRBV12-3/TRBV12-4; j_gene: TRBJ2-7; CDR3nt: TGTGCCAGCAGTTCGACAACCGGGGGTTTATCCTACGAGCAGTACTTC; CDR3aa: CASSSTTGGLSYEQYF
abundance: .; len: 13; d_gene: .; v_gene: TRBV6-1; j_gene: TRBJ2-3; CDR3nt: TGTGCCAGCAGTCCCTGGACCACAGATACGCAGTATTTT; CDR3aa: CASSPWTTDTQYF
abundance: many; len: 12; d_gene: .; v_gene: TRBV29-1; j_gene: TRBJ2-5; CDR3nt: TGCAGCGTTGACCCCCCGGTAGAGACCCAGTACTTC; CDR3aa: CSVDPPVETQYF
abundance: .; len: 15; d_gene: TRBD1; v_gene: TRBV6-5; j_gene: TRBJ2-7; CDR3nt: TGTGCCAGCAGTTATTCCGGGACAGGGGGCGACGAGCAGTACTTC; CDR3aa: CASSYSGTGGDEQYF
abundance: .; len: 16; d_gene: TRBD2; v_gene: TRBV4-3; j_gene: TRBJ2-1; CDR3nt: TGCGCCAGCAGCCAGAGGACTAGCGGCTTATTTAATGAGCAGTTCTTC; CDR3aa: CASSQRTSGLFNEQFF
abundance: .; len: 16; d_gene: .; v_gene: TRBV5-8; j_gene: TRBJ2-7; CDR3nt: TGTGCCAGCAGCTCCGGTGAGATCAGGAGCTCCTACGAGCAGTACTTC; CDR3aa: CASSSGEIRSSYEQYF
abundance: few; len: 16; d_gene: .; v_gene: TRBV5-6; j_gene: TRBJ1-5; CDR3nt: TGTGCCAGCAGCTTGGGTGCGGGGGCTCGCAATCAGCCCCAGCGTTTT; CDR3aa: CASSLGAGARNQPQRF
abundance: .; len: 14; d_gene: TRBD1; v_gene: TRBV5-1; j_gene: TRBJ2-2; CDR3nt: TGCGCCAGCAGCCCACAAGGACAGGCCGGGGAGCTGTTTTTT; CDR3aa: CASSPQGQAGELFF
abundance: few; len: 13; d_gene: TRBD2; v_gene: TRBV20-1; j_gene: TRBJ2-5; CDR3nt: TGCAGTGCTAGAACGGGGGGGGGTGAGACCCAGTACTTC; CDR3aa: CSARTGGGETQYF
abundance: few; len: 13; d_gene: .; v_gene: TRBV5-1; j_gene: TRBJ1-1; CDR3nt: TGCGCCAGCAGCGGTGACGTGAACACTGAAGCTTTCTTT; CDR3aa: CASSGDVNTEAFF
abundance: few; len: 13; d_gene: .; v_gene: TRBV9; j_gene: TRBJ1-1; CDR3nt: TGTGCCAGCAGCGCGGGGGGAACAACTGAAGCTTTCTTT; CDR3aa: CASSAGGTTEAFF